The sequence of this TCR beta chain was determined in a study of cytomegalovirus exposure and HLA in healthy donors. Use of 60 Vbeta and 13 Jbeta primers characterized the PCR. The table came from immunoSEQ multiplex PCR; TCRdb's copy has only in-frame clones and leaves some out. The data show some 130,000 clones, 65% to 80% seen once. The CDR3 is made up of 12 amino acids. The ends were cut back, 10 bases at V and 0 bases at J, with 10 bases in the middle. CDR1 and CDR2 from the germline V gene are LNHDA and SQIVND (reference sequence). The source material was PBMCs. This rearrangement joins TRBV19 to TRBJ2-7; D is possibly TRBD2 (7 bases). The source of this sequence is a woman aged 18-35 years in good health and CMV-seronegative. The CDR3 loop is CATRGGSYEQYF. CDR3 in DNA: TGTGCCACGAGGGGGGGCTCCTACGAGCAGTACTTC. Drawing the rest from reference TRBV19 and TRBJ2-7, the complete variable domain is DGGITQSPKYLFRKEGQNVTLSCEQNLNHDAMYWYRQDPGQGLRLIYYSQIVNDFQKGDIAEGYSVSREKKESFPLTVTSAQKNPTAFYLCATRGGSYEQYFGPGTRLTVT.